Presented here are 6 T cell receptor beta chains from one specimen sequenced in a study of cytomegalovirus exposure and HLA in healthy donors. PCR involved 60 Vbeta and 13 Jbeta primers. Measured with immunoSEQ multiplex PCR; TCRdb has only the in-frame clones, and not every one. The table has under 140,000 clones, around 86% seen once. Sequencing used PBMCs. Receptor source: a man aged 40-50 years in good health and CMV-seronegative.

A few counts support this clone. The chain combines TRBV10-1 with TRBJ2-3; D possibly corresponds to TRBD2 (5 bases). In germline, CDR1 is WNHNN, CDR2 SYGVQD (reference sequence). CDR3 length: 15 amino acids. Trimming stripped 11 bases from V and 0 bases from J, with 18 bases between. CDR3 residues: CAREPKSPSTDTQYF. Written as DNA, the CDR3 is TGCGCCCGGGAACCGAAGTCACCTAGCACAGATACGCAGTATTTT.

The CDR3 loop is CASRSGTGGYQPQHF. The DNA for the CDR3 is TGTGCCAGTAGATCCGGGACAGGGGGGTATCAGCCCCAGCATTTT. The chain uses TRBV19 and TRBJ1-5; 11 nucleotides match TRBD1. Looked up from germline, CDR1 is LNHDA and CDR2 is SQIVND (reference sequence). V trimming: 6 bases; J trimming: 5 bases; junction bases outside the gene matches: 6. This CDR3 is 15 amino acids long.

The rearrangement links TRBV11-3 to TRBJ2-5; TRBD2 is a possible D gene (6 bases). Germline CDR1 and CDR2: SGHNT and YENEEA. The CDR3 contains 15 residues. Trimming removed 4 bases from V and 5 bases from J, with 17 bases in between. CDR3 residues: CASSSTYHREETQYF. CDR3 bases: TGTGCCAGCAGCTCCACCTACCACCGGGAGGAGACCCAGTACTTC.

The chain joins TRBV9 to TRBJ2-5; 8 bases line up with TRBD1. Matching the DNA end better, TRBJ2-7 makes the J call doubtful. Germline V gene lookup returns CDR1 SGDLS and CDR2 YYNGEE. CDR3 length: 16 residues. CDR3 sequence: CASSVAPGDRGYEQYF. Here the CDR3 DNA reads TGTGCCAGCAGCGTAGCCCCAGGCGACAGGGGCTACGAGCAGTACTTC.

CDR3 amino acids: CASSEPGTGGDEQYF. DNA for the CDR3: TGTGCCAGCAGTGAACCCGGGACAGGAGGCGACGAGCAGTACTTC. V usage is TRBV25-1 and J usage is TRBJ2-7; the match to TRBD1 covers 8 bases. V shed 2 bases, J shed 5 bases, and the junction held 8 bases outside the gene matches. The CDR3 sequence is 15 residues long. Germline V gene sequence: CDR1 MGHDK, CDR2 SYGVNS.

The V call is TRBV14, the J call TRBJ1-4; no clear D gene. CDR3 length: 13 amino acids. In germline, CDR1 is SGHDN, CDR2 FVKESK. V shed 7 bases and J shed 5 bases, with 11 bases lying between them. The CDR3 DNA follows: TGTGCCAGCAACCACGGGGTAAATGAAAAACTGTTTTTT. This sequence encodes CASNHGVNEKLFF.